The 24 T cell receptor beta chains below come from one sample, sequenced in a study of blood T cell repertoires in COVID-19. The data were produced by immunoSEQ multiplex PCR, yet TCRdb's version contains in-frame clones alone and is incomplete. The sample has about 26,000 clones, roughly nine tenths seen once; the top ten hold 6% to 9.5%. Source material: peripheral blood. Receptors originate from a human donor in a cohort sampled during active COVID-19.

The chain recombines TRBV7-2 with TRBJ2-7; D not resolved. Trimming stripped 1 base from V and 2 bases from J, with 12 bases between. The CDR3 is 15 residues long. Germline CDR1 and CDR2: SGHTA and FQGNSA. CDR3 residues: CASSLVLEPTYEQYF. The CDR3 DNA reads TGTGCCAGCAGCTTAGTCCTCGAGCCCACCTACGAGCAGTACTTC. The full variable domain, its missing parts supplied by reference TRBV7-2 and TRBJ2-7, is GAGVSQSPSNKVTEKGKDVELRCDPISGHTALYWYRQSLGQGLEFLIYFQGNSAPDKSGLPSDRFSAERTGGSVSTLTIQRTQQEDSAVYLCASSLVLEPTYEQYFGPGTRLTVT.

The chain employs TRBV28 and TRBJ2-7, with TRBD1 as a possible D gene (6 bases). Trimming cost V 5 bases and J 3 bases, with 11 bases left between them. There are 13 residues in the CDR3. The germline gives CDR1 MDHEN, CDR2 SYDVKM. The CDR3 region is CASSLRGSYEQYF. The DNA of the CDR3 is TGTGCCAGCAGTCTAAGGGGGAGCTACGAGCAGTACTTC.

The V gene is TRBV12-5, the J gene TRBJ2-7; tentative D call: TRBD1 (6 bases). Germline CDR1 and CDR2: LGHNT and FRNRAP. Trimming removed 7 bases from V and 3 bases from J, with 13 bases in between. There are 13 residues in the CDR3. The CDR3 nucleotides are TGTGCTAGTGCCCCGGGACACCGCTACGAGCAGTACTTC. Translation gives CASAPGHRYEQYF.

The table lists this clone with a count of one. The rearrangement links TRBV19 to TRBJ1-6; no definite D call. V shed 6 bases and J shed 6 bases, with 9 bases lying between them. CDR1 and CDR2 (germline): LNHDA, SQIVND (reference sequence). The length of the CDR3 is 13 residues. The CDR3 DNA follows: TGTGCCAGTAGCGAGGCAGCTAATTCACCCCTCCACTTT. This sequence encodes CASSEAANSPLHF.

The chain is built from TRBV19 and TRBJ2-4; 7 bases align to TRBD1. Germline V lookup: CDR1 LNHDA, CDR2 SQIVND (reference sequence). The V and J ends lost 4 bases and 8 bases, in that order; junction bases with no gene match: 14. The CDR3 consists of 16 residues. In DNA, the CDR3 is TGTGCCAGTAGTACATCCCGGGACAGAGATTACCACATTCAGTACTTC. Translated: CASSTSRDRDYHIQYF.

The V and J genes are TRBV19 and TRBJ1-6, with D unresolved. The V gene lost 3 bases and the J gene lost 6 bases, with 12 bases spanning the gap. The CDR3 length is 15 residues. CDR1 is LNHDA and CDR2 is SQIVND in the germline V gene (reference sequence). DNA of the CDR3: TGTGCCAGTAGTATGGGCGGGAGGTCTAATTCACCCCTCCACTTT. Translating gives CASSMGGRSNSPLHF.

The chain employs TRBV7-9 and TRBJ2-3; a weak D match, TRBD2 (6 bases). Germline assignment: CDR1 SEHNR and CDR2 FQNEAQ (reference sequence). The CDR3 contains 14 residues. The V gene lost 1 base and the J gene lost 4 bases, with 9 bases spanning the gap. In DNA, the CDR3 is TGTGCCAGCAGCTTAGACGGGGGACCAGATACGCAGTATTTT. Its protein product is CASSLDGGPDTQYF.

The chain links TRBV21-1 to TRBJ1-6. TRBV21-1 is an annotated pseudogene. The CDR3 totals 15 residues. CDR3 residues: CASSNNFYPNSPLHF. CDR3 nucleotide sequence: TGTGCCAGCAGCAATAATTTCTATCCTAATTCACCCCTCCACTTT.

In this sample, this clone turned up a few times. Here the CDR3 DNA reads TGCGCCAGCAGCACCTCCGGGGGCTACGAGCAGTACTTC. It is translated as CASSTSGGYEQYF. V and J are TRBV5-1 and TRBJ2-7; possible D gene TRBD2, 6 bases. Per germline, CDR1 SGHRS and CDR2 YFSETQ. This CDR3 is built from 13 residues. Between the trimmed V and J ends, which lost 4 bases and 3 bases, there was a span of 11 bases.

The chain recombines TRBV5-1 with TRBJ1-6, with D unclear. V was trimmed by 1 base and J by 7 bases, leaving 9 bases between them. Per germline, CDR1 SGHRS and CDR2 YFSETQ. There are 14 residues in the CDR3. The CDR3 region is CASSLKHPNSPLHF. CDR3 bases: TGCGCCAGCAGCTTGAAACATCCGAATTCACCCCTCCACTTT.

The chain uses TRBV21-1 and TRBJ2-3; whether TRBD1, the table's D call, matches the DNA was not checked. TRBV21-1 is a known pseudogene. CDR3 length equals 18 residues. The CDR3 sequence is CASSKADRGGLRSDTQYF. CDR3 nucleotides: TGTGCCAGCAGCAAAGCGGACAGGGGGGGCCTGAGGTCAGATACGCAGTATTTT.

This clone was recorded only once. The chain links TRBV5-1 to TRBJ1-6, with TRBD1 identical over 7 bases. Germline V lookup: CDR1 SGHRS, CDR2 YFSETQ. With 2 bases clipped from V and 7 bases from J, the junction kept 6 bases outside the gene matches. The CDR3 consists of 15 residues. For the CDR3, the DNA is TGCGCCAGCAGCTTTGGGGACAGCCTAAATTCACCCCTCCACTTT. Protein sequence: CASSFGDSLNSPLHF.

The V call is TRBV27, the J call TRBJ1-4, with 8 bases identical to TRBD1. Germline CDR1 is MNHEY and CDR2 is SMNVEV (reference sequence). CDR3 length equals 14 residues. Trimming removed 5 bases from V and 5 bases from J; junction bases left unmatched: 4. The CDR3 DNA reads TGTGCCAGCAGTGGGACAGGACTGAATGAAAAACTGTTTTTT. Translation: CASSGTGLNEKLFF.

This clone was observed a single time. V is TRBV6-4 and J is TRBJ1-2, with D possibly matching TRBD1 (6 bases). With 6 bases removed from V and 2 bases from J, the gap between germline ends came to 10 bases. The germline gives CDR1 MRHNA, CDR2 SNTAGT. The CDR3 totals 13 residues. Here the CDR3 reads CASRGHGNYGYTF. CDR3 in DNA: TGTGCCAGCAGGGGACATGGAAACTATGGCTACACCTTC.

About this clone: The germline gene is not matched at one end of the junction; a read error may be the cause. The chain's CDR3 is CSASKRSSGTDTQYF. CDR3 DNA: TGCAGCGCTAGTAAGAGGTCGTCTGGCACAGATACGCAGTATTTT. The rearrangement links TRBV20-1 to TRBJ2-3; D unclear. The germline gives CDR1 DFQATT, CDR2 SNEGSKA (reference sequence). This CDR3 comprises 15 residues.

The rearrangement links TRBV3-1 (or the pseudogene TRBV3-2) to TRBJ2-2; possibly TRBD1 for D (6 bases). The CDR3 sequence is 16 residues long. Trimming pared 4 bases from V and 5 bases from J, leaving 17 bases between. CDR1 and CDR2 from the germline V gene are LGHDT and YNNKEL (reference sequence). The CDR3: CASSRKQGRGTGELFF. CDR3 nucleotides: TGTGCCAGCAGCCGAAAACAGGGAAGGGGAACCGGGGAGCTGTTTTTT.

The gene calls are TRBV18 and TRBJ1-2; 9 nucleotides agree with TRBD1. Germline lookup yields CDR1 KGHSH and CDR2 LQKENI. Germline trimming cut 4 bases from V and 8 bases from J; bases unmatched to any gene: 8. The CDR3 sequence is 14 residues long. CDR3 bases: TGTGCCAGCTCACTGGAGGACAGGGGAGCGGGCTACACCTTC. It yields the protein CASSLEDRGAGYTF.

The chain combines TRBV19 with TRBJ2-1; 7 positions agree with TRBD1. The CDR3 length is 15 residues. Germline V gives CDR1 LNHDA, CDR2 SQIVND (reference sequence). J gave up 8 bases and V 3 bases, and 10 bases lay outside the gene matches. DNA of the CDR3: TGTGCCAGTAGTATTGGCCAGGGGGTTGGAGATGAGCAGTTCTTC. Translated, it gives CASSIGQGVGDEQFF. Drawing the rest from reference TRBV19 and TRBJ2-1, the complete variable domain is DGGITQSPKYLFRKEGQNVTLSCEQNLNHDAMYWYRQDPGQGLRLIYYSQIVNDFQKGDIAEGYSVSREKKESFPLTVTSAQKNPTAFYLCASSIGQGVGDEQFFGPGTRLTVL.

This clone was detected only a few times. CDR3 loop: CASSTDRGLEESNQPQHF. The DNA of the CDR3 is TGTGCCAGTAGTACGGACAGGGGGCTGGAAGAAAGCAATCAGCCCCAGCATTTT. The chain carries TRBV19 and TRBJ1-5; 11 positions agree with TRBD1. The CDR3 loop spans 18 amino acids. Germline CDR1 reads LNHDA; CDR2 reads SQIVND (reference sequence). V shed 4 bases, J shed 1 base, and the junction held 9 bases outside the gene matches.

This chain links TRBV19 with TRBJ1-2; D is unresolved. Germline loops: CDR1 LNHDA, CDR2 SQIVND (reference sequence). Trimming shortened V by 1 base and J by 8 bases, and 14 bases separated the two germline ends. The CDR3 is 14 amino acids. The CDR3 DNA reads TGTGCCAGTAGTATAGTCCCCGGGAAGCGGGGCTACACCTTC. It codes for CASSIVPGKRGYTF.

The gene calls are TRBV27 and TRBJ2-1, with D maybe TRBD2 (6 bases). The V gene lost 5 bases and the J gene lost 4 bases, with 18 bases spanning the gap. Germline CDR1 and CDR2: MNHEY and SMNVEV (reference sequence). CDR3 length: 16 residues. The CDR3 region has the DNA TGTGCCAGCAGTCCCCGGGGTAGCGGACTATACAATGAGCAGTTCTTC. Translation gives CASSPRGSGLYNEQFF.

The V and J genes are TRBV19 and TRBJ1-3, with D possibly being TRBD1 (5 bases). Looked up from germline, CDR1 is LNHDA and CDR2 is SQIVND (reference sequence). V dropped 5 bases and J dropped 0 bases, with 17 bases sitting between them. The CDR3 extends over 17 amino acids. The CDR3, as DNA: TGTGCCAGTAGTCGTCGGGCAGGGAGGCCCTCTGGAAACACCATATATTTT. Protein: CASSRRAGRPSGNTIYF.

The chain combines TRBV3-1 (or the pseudogene TRBV3-2) with TRBJ1-5; weak D call: TRBD1 (6 bases). V was shortened by 2 bases and J by 7 bases, with 12 bases between the two germline ends. There are 14 residues in the CDR3. Germline loops: CDR1 LGHDT, CDR2 YNNKEL (reference sequence). This CDR3 reads CASSQTGLRQPQHF. The CDR3 DNA is TGTGCCAGCAGCCAAACAGGGCTTCGGCAGCCCCAGCATTTT.

The rearrangement uses TRBV7-9 and TRBJ2-7; D call uncertain. The CDR3 runs 13 residues. The germline V and J ends were trimmed by 5 bases and 3 bases, with 11 bases remaining between them. Germline CDR1 SEHNR, CDR2 FQNEAQ (reference sequence). Here the CDR3 reads CASSDTRFYEQYF. In DNA form, the CDR3 reads TGTGCCAGCAGCGATACCCGGTTCTACGAGCAGTACTTC.